Included here is one TCR beta chain sequence, with context. As yet, its antigen is unknown. From the roughly 120-subject validation cohort, which was separate from the approximately 670-subject first cohort, the donors were drawn. This sample was included in a study of cytomegalovirus exposure and HLA in healthy donors. Regarding the study as a whole: The authors confirmed in vitro that three CMV-associated chains were specific for CMV antigens. Within the 120 or so validation repertoires, first-cohort TCR clusters tended to co-occur, according to a later analysis.

The assay was immunoSEQ multiplex PCR, and TCRdb's table has in-frame clones only and misses some. The sample lists approximately 200,000 clones, around 83% seen once, with 13% in the top ten. The CDR3 consists of 14 residues. Trimming pared 10 bases from V and 5 bases from J, leaving 20 bases between. From germline, CDR1 is MNHNS and CDR2 SASEGT. Sequencing was done on a sample of PBMCs. This TCR derives from a woman aged 25 to 39 in good health and CMV-seropositive. The chain recombines TRBV6-1 with TRBJ2-5, with D possibly being TRBD1 (7 bases). The CDR3 DNA follows: TGTGCCACCCAACAGGAGGGGGCCGGGGAGACCCAGTACTTC. It yields the protein CATQQEGAGETQYF.